Reported below is one T cell receptor beta chain. Its specificity is not known. Healthy HIV-negative adults without recent acute infections or vaccinations served as donors. All participating donors were Caucasian adults from Nashville, Tennessee. This entry comes from a study of shared clonotypes between healthy human individuals. Profiled with immunoSEQ multiplex PCR; TCRdb holds only in-frame clones, not every one. The sample lists 2 million to 2.5 million clones, under 97% occurring once. Study conclusions and caveats: At large depth, rarefaction still showed sorted-subset sequencing to be incomplete. Among the subsets, naive ones generally showed larger estimated richness than memory ones.

Germline V CDR1 and CDR2: MNHNS, SASEGT. Trimming took off 4 bases at V and 8 bases at J, with 14 bases between the two ends. The CDR3 covers 13 residues. Sequenced input: naive CD4+ T cells sorted from blood. Subset reported: CD45RA+ positively selected. The gene calls are TRBV6-1 and TRBJ1-2; D may be TRBD1 (5 bases). This clonotype was obtained from a man aged 18 to 35 in good health. The CDR3 here is CASSATGSMGYTF. The CDR3 bases are TGTGCCAGCAGTGCAACAGGTTCTATGGGCTACACCTTC.